This passage covers 7 T cell receptor beta chains from one sample sequenced in a study of cytotoxic CD8 clonotypes in ibrutinib-treated CLL. The repertoire was sequenced with immunoSEQ multiplex PCR; TCRdb's copy has only in-frame clones and lacks some. The sample consists of roughly 28,000 clones, about 82% of them appearing once. Material: PBMCs, obtained after 24 months of ibrutinib treatment. The receptors derive from a human donor with chronic lymphocytic leukemia.

The chain links TRBV19 to TRBJ2-7; 7 bases fit TRBD1. The CDR3 runs to 16 residues. V was clipped by 6 bases and J by 1 base; unmatched bases: 12. Germline CDR1 LNHDA, CDR2 SQIVND (reference sequence). This CDR3 reads CASSESGQLFSYEQYF. The CDR3 nucleotides are TGTGCCAGTAGCGAATCGGGACAGCTCTTTTCCTACGAGCAGTACTTC.

The gene calls are TRBV4-1 and TRBJ2-3, with D perhaps TRBD1 (6 bases). This CDR3 has 16 residues. V lost 6 bases to trimming and J lost 2 bases, with 18 bases between them. Germline V CDR1 and CDR2: MGHRA, YSYEKL. This chain's CDR3 is CASRDPGHLFTDTQYF. In DNA form, the CDR3 reads TGCGCCAGCAGGGATCCGGGACACCTTTTCACAGATACGCAGTATTTT.

The V and J genes are TRBV5-1 and TRBJ2-6; D unclear. In germline, CDR1 is SGHRS, CDR2 YFSETQ. CDR3 length equals 15 residues. V was pared by 5 bases and J by 0 bases, with 9 bases between. This CDR3 reads CASRVQTSGANVLTF. CDR3 bases: TGCGCCAGCAGGGTACAAACCTCTGGGGCCAACGTCCTGACTTTC.

The V gene is TRBV9, the J gene TRBJ2-5; 7 bases are shared with TRBD2. Germline-derived CDR1 and CDR2 are SGDLS and YYNGEE. Trimming cost V 0 bases and J 2 bases; bases outside gene matches: 7. The CDR3 extends over 16 amino acids. In DNA, the CDR3 is TGTGCCAGCAGCGTAGGGAACGGCGGGGGTCAAGAGACCCAGTACTTC. Translating gives CASSVGNGGGQETQYF. Full variable domain (rest looked up from reference TRBV9 and TRBJ2-5): DSGVTQTPKHLITATGQRVTLRCSPRSGDLSVYWYQQSLDQGLQFLIQYYNGEERAKGNILERFSAQQFPDLHSELNLSSLELGDSALYFCASSVGNGGGQETQYFGPGTRLLVL.

The rearrangement joins TRBV25-1 to TRBJ2-7; TRBD1 matches 8 bases. The CDR3 length is 14 residues. Germline CDR1 and CDR2: MGHDK and SYGVNS. Trimming removed 3 bases from V and 7 bases from J; junction bases left unmatched: 8. The CDR3 coding sequence is TGTGCCAGCAGTGATGGGCAGGGGGCTGTGGAGCAGTACTTC. This gives the protein CASSDGQGAVEQYF.

The J gene is TRBJ1-4, the V gene TRBV7-9; the D is unclear. Germline V lookup: CDR1 SEHNR, CDR2 FQNEAQ (reference sequence). The CDR3 is made up of 13 amino acids. Trimming cost V 5 bases and J 2 bases, with 6 bases left between them. CDR3 protein: CASSRATNEKLFF. The CDR3 nucleotides are TGTGCCAGCAGCCGGGCGACTAATGAAAAACTGTTTTTT.

This clone came up a few times. CDR3 bases: TGTGCCAGCTCACCACTGACGCAGGGAGATACGCAGTATTTT. It codes for CASSPLTQGDTQYF. The J gene is TRBJ2-3, the V gene TRBV18, with D possibly TRBD1 on 5 matching bases. This CDR3 region has 14 residues. The germline V gene has CDR1 KGHSH and CDR2 LQKENI. With 1 base removed from V and 5 bases from J, the gap between germline ends came to 10 bases.